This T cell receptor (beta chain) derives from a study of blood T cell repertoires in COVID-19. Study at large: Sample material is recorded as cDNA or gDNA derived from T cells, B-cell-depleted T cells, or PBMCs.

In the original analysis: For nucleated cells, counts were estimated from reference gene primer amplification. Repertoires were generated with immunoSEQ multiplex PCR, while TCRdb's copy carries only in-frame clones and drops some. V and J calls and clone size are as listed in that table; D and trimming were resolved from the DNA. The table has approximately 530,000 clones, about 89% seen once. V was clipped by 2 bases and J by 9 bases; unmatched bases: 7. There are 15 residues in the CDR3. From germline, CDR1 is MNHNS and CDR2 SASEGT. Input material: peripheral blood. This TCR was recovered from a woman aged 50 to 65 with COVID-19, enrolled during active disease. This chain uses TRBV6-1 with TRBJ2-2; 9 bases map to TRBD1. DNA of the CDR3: TGTGCCAGCAGTGAATACGGGACAGGGATCAGGGAGCTGTTTTTT. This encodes CASSEYGTGIRELFF.